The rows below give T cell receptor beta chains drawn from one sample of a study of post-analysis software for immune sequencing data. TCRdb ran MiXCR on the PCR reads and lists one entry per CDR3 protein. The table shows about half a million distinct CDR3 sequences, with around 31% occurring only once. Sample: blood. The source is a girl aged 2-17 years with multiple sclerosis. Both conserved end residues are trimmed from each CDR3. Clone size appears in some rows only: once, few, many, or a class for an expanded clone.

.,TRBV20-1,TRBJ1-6,SGLLEGSSYNSPLH
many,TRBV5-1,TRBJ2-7,ASSWDSNSYEQY
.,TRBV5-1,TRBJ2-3,ASSDLTSGGYTQY
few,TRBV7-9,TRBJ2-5,ASSPRGASQETQY
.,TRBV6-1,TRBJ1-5,ASTELGWGKHSNQPQH
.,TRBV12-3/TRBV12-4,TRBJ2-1,ASSLRTSARAYNEQF
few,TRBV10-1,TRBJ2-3,ASSETGATQY
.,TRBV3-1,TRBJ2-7,TSSQGPGTSGYEQY
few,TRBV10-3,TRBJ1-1,AISEFWDRTEAF
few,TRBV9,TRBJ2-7,ASSVGNGNYEQY
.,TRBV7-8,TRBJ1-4,ASYGRANEKLF
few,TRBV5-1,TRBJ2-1,ASIRDRQGTSLGGNEQF
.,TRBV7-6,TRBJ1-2,ASSNTDRGRPERFYGYT
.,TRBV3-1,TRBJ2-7,ASRDRDRGRNEQY
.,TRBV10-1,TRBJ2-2,ASSAGLHVHGELF
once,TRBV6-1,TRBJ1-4,ACSESGTHGEKLF
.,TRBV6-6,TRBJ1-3,ASSYSSTRGDTIY
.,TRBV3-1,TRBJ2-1,ASSQEIRAYNEQF
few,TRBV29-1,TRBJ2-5,SVEPLAGGEETQY
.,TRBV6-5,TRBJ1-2,ASSYSSTGGYT
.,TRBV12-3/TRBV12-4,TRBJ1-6,ASSFQDRGHSPLH
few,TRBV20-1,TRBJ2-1,SARVDGSPSNEQF
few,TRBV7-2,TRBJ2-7,ASQRGAGGPYEQY
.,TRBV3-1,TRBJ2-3,ASSQGGGLQTTDTQY
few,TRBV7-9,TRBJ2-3,ASSLGTQGDTQY